This TCR beta chain was found in a study of vaccination and CD4 T cells after COVID-19. About the research overall: The authors gave control cultures a CEFX pool, an HIV-1 Nef pool, or no peptide.

Sample treatment: 10-day PBMC culture with coronavirus spike peptide pools or control peptides (ViraFEST assay). Peptide-pool expansion of antigen-specific T cells preceded TCR sequencing in ViraFEST. Positive SARS-CoV-2 PCR tests in convalescent patients dated from March to December 2020, pre-Alpha, Beta and Delta. Culture proceeded for approximately eleven days, and CD4+ T cells were then isolated by negative selection. With the Oncomine TCR Beta short-read assay, DNA from cultured CD4+ T cells was sequenced. TCRdb re-analysed the PCR reads in MiXCR, keeping a single row per CDR3 protein. The profile covers some 21,000 distinct CDR3 sequences, with 40% to 60% appearing a single time and roughly 8.6% taken by the ten largest. This clonotype was picked up a small number of times. Antigen specificity is unknown. The origin of this receptor is a human donor who had recovered from COVID-19. The specimen was CD4+ T cells from blood, cultured in vitro.

Here the CDR3 reads CASKPVTGNQPQHF. The DNA for the CDR3 is TGTGCCAGTAAACCAGTGACAGGGAATCAGCCCCAGCATTTT. V gene TRBV19 combines with J gene TRBJ1-5; 7 bases match TRBD1. Germline V gene lookup returns CDR1 LNHDA and CDR2 SQIVND (reference sequence). This CDR3 has 14 residues. J lost 4 bases, V lost 7 bases, and 7 bases had no gene match.